These 23 T cell receptor beta chains were sequenced from one sample in a study of sequential checkpoint blockade in melanoma. Sample treatment: randomized to nivolumab then ipilimumab (arm A) or the reverse (arm B). Some clones are missing from TCRdb's copy, which holds only in-frame ones; the method was immunoSEQ multiplex PCR. The sample lists around 13,000 clones; over 60% were seen once. Sequencing was performed on CD8+ T cells sorted from blood (inferred from file names), taken from a patient given nivolumab and ipilimumab in sequence. These receptors originate from a human donor with melanoma.

Of note for this clone: At one of its ends the junction is not consistent with the germline gene, which may arise from a read error. The V call is TRBV5-5, the J call TRBJ2-3, with TRBD1 identical over 8 bases. Germline V gene data show CDR1 as SGHKS and CDR2 as YYEKEE (reference sequence). The length of the CDR3 is 15 residues. The CDR3 coding sequence is TGTACCAGCAGCCGGGGACAGGCAAGCACAGATACGCAGTATTTT. Translating it yields CTSSRGQASTDTQYF.

This clone has just a few counts. The V call is TRBV4-1, the J call TRBJ1-2, with D possibly TRBD1 on 5 matching bases. Germline V lookup: CDR1 MGHRA, CDR2 YSYEKL. CDR3 length: 14 amino acids. The V and J ends lost 0 bases and 7 bases respectively, with 12 bases between them. The CDR3 DNA sequence: TGCGCCAGCAGCCAAGATAGAAGGGGAACTGGCTACACCTTC. The encoded protein is CASSQDRRGTGYTF.

This clone is a singleton in its sample. CDR3 nucleotide sequence: TGTGCCAGCAGCCCCCCCCCACAGGCCAGCTACGAGCAGTACTTC. The encoded protein is CASSPPPQASYEQYF. The gene calls are TRBV13 and TRBJ2-7; perhaps TRBD1 as D (5 bases). This CDR3 has 15 residues. With 5 bases removed from V and 3 bases from J, the gap between germline ends came to 17 bases. Looked up from germline, CDR1 is PRHDT and CDR2 is FYEKMQ (reference sequence).

The CDR3 spells CASTDSAGAFYEQYF. The CDR3 coding sequence is TGTGCCAGCACCGATTCAGCGGGGGCTTTCTACGAGCAGTACTTC. V gene TRBV2 combines with J gene TRBJ2-7; 8 bases map to TRBD2. Trimming removed 7 bases from V and 3 bases from J; junction bases left unmatched: 11. From germline, CDR1 is SNHLY and CDR2 FYNNEI. This CDR3 is 15 amino acids long.

This clone came up once. The J gene is TRBJ1-2, the V gene TRBV13; D not resolved. The CDR3 length is 12 residues. Between the trimmed V and J ends, which lost 5 bases and 7 bases, there was a span of 11 bases. Per the germline V gene, CDR1 is PRHDT and CDR2 is FYEKMQ (reference sequence). The CDR3 reads CASSPTRVGYTF. CDR3 sequence (DNA): TGTGCCAGCAGCCCCACCCGGGTTGGCTACACCTTC.

This sequence joins TRBV5-4 and TRBJ1-6; 9 bases map to TRBD1. There are 17 residues in the CDR3. The V segment lost 4 bases and the J segment 7 bases; nucleotides outside the gene matches: 12. CDR1 and CDR2 (germline): SGHNT, YYREEE (reference sequence). The CDR3 here is CASSDRTGDLTNSPLHF. The CDR3 nucleotides are TGTGCCAGCAGCGACCGGACAGGGGACCTCACAAATTCACCCCTCCACTTT.

This chain links TRBV6-6 with TRBJ1-1; maybe TRBD1 (5 bases). CDR1 is MNHNY and CDR2 is SVGAGI in the germline V gene (reference sequence). The CDR3 length is 14 residues. Trimming removed 6 bases from V and 7 bases from J, with 18 bases in between. The CDR3 spells CASRKGPWGGEAFF. The CDR3 nucleotides are TGTGCCAGCAGAAAAGGGCCTTGGGGGGGTGAAGCTTTCTTT.

The V call is TRBV2, the J call TRBJ2-3; 10 bases line up with TRBD1. V lost 3 bases to trimming and J lost 6 bases; unmatched junction nucleotides: 12. CDR1 is SNHLY and CDR2 is FYNNEI in the germline V gene. The CDR3 runs to 17 residues. The CDR3 loop reads CASSDARDRGPPDTQYF. The DNA for the CDR3 is TGTGCCAGCAGTGACGCAAGGGACAGGGGCCCCCCGGATACGCAGTATTTT.

The V gene is TRBV5-1, the J gene TRBJ2-7, with 7 bases aligning to TRBD1. V lost 4 bases to trimming and J lost 5 bases; unmatched junction nucleotides: 15. The CDR3 is 16 residues long. Germline lookup yields CDR1 SGHRS and CDR2 YFSETQ. CDR3 in DNA: TGCGCCAGCAGCCAAGTACCACGTGACAGGGTGGACGAGCAGTACTTC. Protein: CASSQVPRDRVDEQYF.

This clone is a singleton in its sample. The chain is built from TRBV9 and TRBJ2-7; D is possibly TRBD1 (9 bases). Per the germline V gene, CDR1 is SGDLS and CDR2 is YYNGEE. The CDR3 is made up of 17 amino acids. The V gene lost 3 bases and the J gene lost 4 bases, with 23 bases spanning the gap. The CDR3 region has the DNA TGTGCCAGCAGCGCCAGTCGGGGGGGGACAGGGAATTACGAGCAGTACTTC. Translating it yields CASSASRGGTGNYEQYF.

This clone was observed once. The rearrangement links TRBV4-3 to TRBJ2-5; 9 nucleotides line up with TRBD2. The ends lost 0 bases at V and 2 bases at J; junction bases unmatched: 10. CDR1 and CDR2 (germline): LGHNA, YSLEER. This CDR3 is 18 amino acids long. The CDR3 reads CASSQDWLAGLIQETQYF. CDR3 coding DNA: TGCGCCAGCAGCCAAGATTGGCTAGCGGGATTGATACAAGAGACCCAGTACTTC.

This clone was seen more than once but under ten times. The rearrangement links TRBV4-2 to TRBJ1-3; D is unresolved. This CDR3 is built from 14 residues. Germline V gene sequence: CDR1 LGHNA, CDR2 YNFKEQ. V lost 5 bases and J lost 0, with 8 bases in between. The CDR3 bases are TGTGCCAGCAGCTCCCCGGTCTCTGGAAACACCATATATTTT. As protein: CASSSPVSGNTIYF.

In nucleotides, the CDR3 is TGTGCCAGCAGTTTACTAGACCAGCCCTACGAGCAGTACTTC. This translates into CASSLLDQPYEQYF. The chain carries TRBV6-5 and TRBJ2-7, with TRBD2 as a possible D gene (5 bases). V lost 4 bases, J lost 2 bases, and 12 bases lay in between. Germline values: CDR1 MNHEY, CDR2 SVGAGI. The CDR3 length is 14 residues.

CDR3 nucleotides: TGTGCCAGCAGCGGCGGTGGGGGGGACCCCGGGGAGCTGTTTTTT. As protein: CASSGGGGDPGELFF. This sequence joins TRBV9 and TRBJ2-2, with 7 bases aligning to TRBD2. The CDR3 spans 15 residues. V gave up 3 bases and J gave up 6 bases; unmatched junction bases: 8. Germline loops: CDR1 SGDLS, CDR2 YYNGEE.

This sequence joins TRBV15 and TRBJ1-2; 8 bases map to TRBD1. V was pared by 0 bases and J by 4 bases, with 7 bases of the junction left unmatched. The CDR3 contains 16 residues. Germline V gene lookup returns CDR1 LNHNV and CDR2 YYDKDF (reference sequence). CDR3 sequence reads: CATSRDRTGIPYGYTF. In DNA, the CDR3 is TGTGCCACCAGCAGAGATAGGACAGGGATCCCCTATGGCTACACCTTC. Filled out from reference TRBV15 and TRBJ1-2, the complete variable domain reads DAMVIQNPRYQVTQFGKPVTLSCSQTLNHNVMYWYQQKSSQAPKLLFHYYDKDFNNEADTPDNFQSRRPNTSFCFLDIRSPGLGDTAMYLCATSRDRTGIPYGYTFGSGTRLTVV.

The V call is TRBV9, the J call TRBJ2-2; D not resolved. V gave up 3 bases and J gave up 5 bases, with 11 bases separating them. There are 14 residues in the CDR3. Germline CDR1 and CDR2: SGDLS and YYNGEE. DNA for the CDR3: TGTGCCAGCAGCGCCTTCGTCGGGACCGGGGAGCTGTTTTTT. This encodes CASSAFVGTGELFF.

This chain connects TRBV11-2 to TRBJ2-1; D is perhaps TRBD1 (5 bases). Per the germline V gene, CDR1 is SGHAT and CDR2 is FQNNGV. This CDR3 is 15 amino acids long. Deletions cut 5 bases from V and 1 base from J, with 12 bases between. In DNA, the CDR3 is TGTGCCAGCAGCCCAACAGGATCTTCCTACAATGAGCAGTTCTTC. This sequence encodes CASSPTGSSYNEQFF. Full variable domain (rest looked up from reference TRBV11-2 and TRBJ2-1): EAGVAQSPRYKIIEKRQSVAFWCNPISGHATLYWYQQILGQGPKLLIQFQNNGVVDDSQLPKDRFSAERLKGVDSTLKIQPAKLEDSAVYLCASSPTGSSYNEQFFGPGTRLTVL.

This chain links TRBV9 with TRBJ2-7; 11 bases match TRBD1. Germline assignment: CDR1 SGDLS and CDR2 YYNGEE. CDR3 length: 15 residues. V lost 3 bases to trimming and J lost 1 base; unmatched junction nucleotides: 3. The CDR3 region is CASSEGQGASYEQYF. Here the CDR3 DNA reads TGTGCCAGCAGCGAAGGACAGGGGGCTTCCTACGAGCAGTACTTC.

This clone was seen once. The J gene is TRBJ2-7, the V gene TRBV19, with TRBD1 matching 8 bases. V was pared by 4 bases and J by 2 bases, with 7 bases of the junction left unmatched. There are 15 residues in the CDR3. Per germline, CDR1 LNHDA and CDR2 SQIVND (reference sequence). The CDR3 loop is CASSSGTGATYEQYF. The CDR3 coding sequence is TGTGCCAGTAGTAGCGGGACAGGTGCCACCTACGAGCAGTACTTC. The full variable domain, rest sourced from reference TRBV19 and TRBJ2-7, is DGGITQSPKYLFRKEGQNVTLSCEQNLNHDAMYWYRQDPGQGLRLIYYSQIVNDFQKGDIAEGYSVSREKKESFPLTVTSAQKNPTAFYLCASSSGTGATYEQYFGPGTRLTVT.

The rearrangement uses TRBV7-6 and TRBJ2-3, with D possibly matching TRBD1 (6 bases). CDR1 and CDR2 (germline): SGHVS, FNYEAQ. The CDR3 spans 17 residues. With 5 bases removed from V and 0 bases from J, the gap between germline ends came to 18 bases. The CDR3, as DNA: TGTGCCAGCAGCCCCTCCCCCAGGGGAACTAGCACAGATACGCAGTATTTT. Protein product: CASSPSPRGTSTDTQYF.

This sequence joins TRBV19 and TRBJ1-1, with a tentative D call TRBD1 (5 bases). Trimming removed 6 bases from V and 7 bases from J, with 12 bases in between. There are 12 residues in the CDR3. CDR1 and CDR2 (germline): LNHDA, SQIVND (reference sequence). The CDR3 DNA reads as TGTGCCAGTAGGGATGGTGACAGTGAAGCTTTCTTT. This translates into CASRDGDSEAFF.

The gene calls are TRBV6-5 and TRBJ2-1; 10 positions match TRBD2. Germline trimming cut 8 bases from V and 5 bases from J; bases unmatched to any gene: 9. The CDR3 extends over 15 amino acids. Germline CDR1 is MNHEY and CDR2 is SVGAGI. CDR3 coding DNA: TGTGCCAGCTACGGGATAGCGGGAGGCCACAATGAGCAGTTCTTC. The encoded protein is CASYGIAGGHNEQFF.

The CDR3 sequence is CASNREGGLGQYF. The DNA of the CDR3 is TGTGCCAGCAATCGCGAGGGGGGGTTGGGGCAGTACTTC. V and J are TRBV28 and TRBJ2-7; tentatively, D is TRBD2 (7 bases). Deletions cut 7 bases from V and 9 bases from J, with 19 bases between. The germline gives CDR1 MDHEN, CDR2 SYDVKM. The CDR3 length is 13 residues.